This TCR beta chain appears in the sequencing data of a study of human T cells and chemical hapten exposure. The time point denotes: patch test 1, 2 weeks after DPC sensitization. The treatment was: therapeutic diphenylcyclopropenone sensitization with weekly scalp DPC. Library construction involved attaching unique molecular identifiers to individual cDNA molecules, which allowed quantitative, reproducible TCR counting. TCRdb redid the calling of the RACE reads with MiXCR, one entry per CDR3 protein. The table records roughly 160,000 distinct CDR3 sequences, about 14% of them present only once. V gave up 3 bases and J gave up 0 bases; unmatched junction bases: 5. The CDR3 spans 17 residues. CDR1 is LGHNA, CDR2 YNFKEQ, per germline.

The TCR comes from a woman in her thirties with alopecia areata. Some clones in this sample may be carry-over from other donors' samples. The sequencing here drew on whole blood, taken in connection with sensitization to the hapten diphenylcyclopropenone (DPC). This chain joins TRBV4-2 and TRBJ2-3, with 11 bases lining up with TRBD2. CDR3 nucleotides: TGTGCCAGCAGCCAGGGACTAGCGGATCCTAGCACAGATACGCAGTATTTT. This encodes CASSQGLADPSTDTQYF.